What follows describes a single T cell receptor beta chain. The antigen remains undetermined. The sample originates from a study of T cell repertoires in ileal Crohn's disease. Study as a whole: The M6 sample came from neoterminal ileum during colonoscopy after surgery. General study results and limits: Compared with non-smokers, active smokers at surgery showed more clonal expansions.

This sample's time point: neoterminal ileum biopsy at postoperative endoscopy, about 6 months after surgery. Germline lookup yields CDR1 SQVTM and CDR2 ANQGSEA. V dropped 6 bases and J dropped 3; count of bases not matched to a gene: 5. CDR3 length: 14 amino acids. Libraries were prepared by immunoSEQ multiplex PCR; TCRdb keeps only in-frame clonotypes and omits some of them. This sample yields tens of thousands of clones, of which about 89% are seen a single time; around 2% belongs to the top ten. The sequence derives from an adult with Crohn's disease. The sequencing input was ileal tissue. This chain uses TRBV29-1 with TRBJ2-6; 7 bases align to TRBD1. This CDR3 is CSVNRGSGANVLTF. In DNA form, the CDR3 reads TGCAGCGTCAACAGGGGTAGTGGGGCCAACGTCCTGACTTTC.